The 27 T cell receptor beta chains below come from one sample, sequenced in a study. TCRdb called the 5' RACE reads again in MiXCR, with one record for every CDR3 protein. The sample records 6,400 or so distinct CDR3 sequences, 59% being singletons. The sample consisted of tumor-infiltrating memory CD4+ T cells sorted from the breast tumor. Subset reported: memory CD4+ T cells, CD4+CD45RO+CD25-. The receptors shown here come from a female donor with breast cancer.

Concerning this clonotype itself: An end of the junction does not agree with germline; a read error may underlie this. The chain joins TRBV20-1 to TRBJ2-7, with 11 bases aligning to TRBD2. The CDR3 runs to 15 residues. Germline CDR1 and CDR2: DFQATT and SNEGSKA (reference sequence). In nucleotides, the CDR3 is TGCAGTGCTAGGAATGAACAGTCGACTAGCGGGACACTCGGATTC. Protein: CSARNEQSTSGTLGF.

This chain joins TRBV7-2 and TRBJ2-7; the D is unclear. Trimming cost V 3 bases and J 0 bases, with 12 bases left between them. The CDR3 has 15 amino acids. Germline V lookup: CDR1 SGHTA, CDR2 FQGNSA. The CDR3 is CASSFVQTVSYEQYF. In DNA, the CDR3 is TGTGCCAGCAGCTTCGTTCAGACGGTCTCCTACGAGCAGTACTTC.

The CDR3 nucleotides read TGTGCCAGCAGCCAAGCTCCGGACAGCTCTGGAAACACCATATATTTT. It encodes CASSQAPDSSGNTIYF. J is TRBJ1-3 and V is TRBV4-2; tentatively, D is TRBD1 (6 bases). This CDR3 is 16 amino acids long. Germline lookup yields CDR1 LGHNA and CDR2 YNFKEQ. Trimming shortened V by 1 base and J by 0 bases, and 10 bases separated the two germline ends.

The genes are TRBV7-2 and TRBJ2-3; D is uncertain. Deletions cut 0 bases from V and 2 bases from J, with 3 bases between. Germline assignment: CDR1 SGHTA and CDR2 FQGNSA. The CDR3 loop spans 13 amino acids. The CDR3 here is CASSLAFTDTQYF. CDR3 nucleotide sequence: TGTGCCAGCAGCTTAGCTTTCACAGATACGCAGTATTTT.

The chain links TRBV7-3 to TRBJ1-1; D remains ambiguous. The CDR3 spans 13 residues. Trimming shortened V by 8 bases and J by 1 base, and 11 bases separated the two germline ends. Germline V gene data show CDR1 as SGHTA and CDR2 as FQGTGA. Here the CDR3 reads CASRANRNTEAFF. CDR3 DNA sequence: TGTGCCAGCCGGGCCAATCGGAACACTGAAGCTTTCTTT. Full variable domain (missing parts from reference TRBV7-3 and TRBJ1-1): GAGVSQTPSNKVTEKGKYVELRCDPISGHTALYWYRQSLGQGPEFLIYFQGTGAADDSGLPNDRFFAVRPEGSVSTLKIQRTERGDSAVYLCASRANRNTEAFFGQGTRLTVV.

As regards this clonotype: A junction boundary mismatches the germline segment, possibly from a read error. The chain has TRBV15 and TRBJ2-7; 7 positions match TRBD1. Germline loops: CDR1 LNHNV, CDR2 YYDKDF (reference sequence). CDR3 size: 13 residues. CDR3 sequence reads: CATSGVKGAEQHF. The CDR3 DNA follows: TGTGCCACCAGCGGGGTTAAGGGGGCCGAGCAGCACTTC.

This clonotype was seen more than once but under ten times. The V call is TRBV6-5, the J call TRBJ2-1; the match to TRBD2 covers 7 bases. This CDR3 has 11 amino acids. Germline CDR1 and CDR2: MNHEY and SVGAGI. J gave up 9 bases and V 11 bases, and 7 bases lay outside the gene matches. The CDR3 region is CAVQREGEQFF. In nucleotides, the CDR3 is TGTGCCGTACAGAGGGAGGGTGAGCAGTTCTTC.

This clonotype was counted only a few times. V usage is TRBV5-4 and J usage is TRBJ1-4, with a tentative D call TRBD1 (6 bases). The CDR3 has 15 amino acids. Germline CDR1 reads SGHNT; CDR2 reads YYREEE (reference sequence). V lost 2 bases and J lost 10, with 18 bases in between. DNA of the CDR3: TGTGCCAGCAGCTTTTACGACAGGAGAGAAGGAAAACTGTTTTTT. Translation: CASSFYDRREGKLFF.

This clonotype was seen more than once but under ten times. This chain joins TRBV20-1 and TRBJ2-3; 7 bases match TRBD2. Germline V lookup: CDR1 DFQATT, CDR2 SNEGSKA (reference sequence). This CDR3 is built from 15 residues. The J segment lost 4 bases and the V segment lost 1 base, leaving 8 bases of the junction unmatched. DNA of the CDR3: TGCAGTGCTAGAGTGGGGGGGGGTTTCCCAGATACGCAGTATTTT. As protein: CSARVGGGFPDTQYF.

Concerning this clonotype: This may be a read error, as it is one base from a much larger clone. The CDR3 loop is CSAREPLGANEQFF. The DNA for the CDR3 is TGCAGTGCTAGAGAACCACTAGGGGCTAATGAGCAGTTCTTC. V is TRBV20-1 and J is TRBJ2-1; D possibly matches TRBD1 or TRBD2 (5 bases each). Trimming left V 0 bases short and J 7 bases short, with 13 bases between. Germline CDR1 DFQATT, CDR2 SNEGSKA (reference sequence). The CDR3 loop spans 14 amino acids.

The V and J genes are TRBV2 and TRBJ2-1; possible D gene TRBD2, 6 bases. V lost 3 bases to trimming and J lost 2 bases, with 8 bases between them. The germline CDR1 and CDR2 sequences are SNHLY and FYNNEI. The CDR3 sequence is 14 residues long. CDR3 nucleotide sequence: TGTGCCAGCAGTGACGGCGGGACCTACAATGAGCAGTTCTTC. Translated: CASSDGGTYNEQFF.

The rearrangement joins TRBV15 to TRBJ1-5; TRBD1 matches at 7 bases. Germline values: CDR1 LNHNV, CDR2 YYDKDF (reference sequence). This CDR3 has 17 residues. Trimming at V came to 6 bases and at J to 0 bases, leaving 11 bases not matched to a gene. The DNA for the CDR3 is TGTGCCACCAGGGGGGACAGCGCCCCGTATAGCAATCAGCCCCAGCATTTT. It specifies CATRGDSAPYSNQPQHF.

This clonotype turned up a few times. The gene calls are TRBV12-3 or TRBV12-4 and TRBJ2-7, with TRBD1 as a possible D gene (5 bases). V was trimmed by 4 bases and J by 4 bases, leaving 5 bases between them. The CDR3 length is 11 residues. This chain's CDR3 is CASSSGYEQYF. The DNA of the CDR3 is TGTGCCAGCAGTTCAGGGTACGAGCAGTACTTC.

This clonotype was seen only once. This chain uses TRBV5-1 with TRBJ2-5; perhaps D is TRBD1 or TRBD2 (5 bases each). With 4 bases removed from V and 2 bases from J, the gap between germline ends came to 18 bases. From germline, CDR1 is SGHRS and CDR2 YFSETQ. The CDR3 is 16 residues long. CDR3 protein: CASSGGPGTGQETQYF. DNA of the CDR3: TGCGCCAGCAGCGGGGGACCCGGGACGGGACAAGAGACCCAGTACTTC.

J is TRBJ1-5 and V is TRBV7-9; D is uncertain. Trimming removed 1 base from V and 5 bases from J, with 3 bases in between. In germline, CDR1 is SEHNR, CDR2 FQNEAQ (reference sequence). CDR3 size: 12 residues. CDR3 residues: CASSLEDQPQHF. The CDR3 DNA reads TGTGCCAGCAGCTTAGAGGATCAGCCCCAGCATTTT.

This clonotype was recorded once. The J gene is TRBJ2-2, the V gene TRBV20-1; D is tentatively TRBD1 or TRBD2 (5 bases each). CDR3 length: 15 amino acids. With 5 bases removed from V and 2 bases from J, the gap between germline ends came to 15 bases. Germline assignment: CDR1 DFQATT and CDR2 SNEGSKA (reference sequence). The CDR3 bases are TGCAGTGCTGGGGGTCGATTTCCCAACACCGGGGAGCTGTTTTTT. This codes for CSAGGRFPNTGELFF.

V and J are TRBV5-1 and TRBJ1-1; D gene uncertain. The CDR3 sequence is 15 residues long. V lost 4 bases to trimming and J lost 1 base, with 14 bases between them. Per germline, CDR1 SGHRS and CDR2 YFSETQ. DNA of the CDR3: TGCGCCAGCAGCCCAACAGTGAATAAGAACACTGAAGCTTTCTTT. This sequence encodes CASSPTVNKNTEAFF.

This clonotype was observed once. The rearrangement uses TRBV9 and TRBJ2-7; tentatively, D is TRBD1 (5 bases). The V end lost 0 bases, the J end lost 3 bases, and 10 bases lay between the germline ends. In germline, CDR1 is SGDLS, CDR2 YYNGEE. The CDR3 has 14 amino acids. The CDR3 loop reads CASSVGQGDYEQYF. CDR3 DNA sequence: TGTGCCAGCAGCGTAGGGCAGGGTGACTACGAGCAGTACTTC.

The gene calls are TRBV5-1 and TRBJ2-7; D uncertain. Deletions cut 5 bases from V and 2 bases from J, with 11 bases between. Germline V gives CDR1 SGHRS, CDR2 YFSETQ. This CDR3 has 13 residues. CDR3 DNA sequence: TGCGCCAGCAGTGAAACCAACACCTACGAGCAGTACTTC. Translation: CASSETNTYEQYF.

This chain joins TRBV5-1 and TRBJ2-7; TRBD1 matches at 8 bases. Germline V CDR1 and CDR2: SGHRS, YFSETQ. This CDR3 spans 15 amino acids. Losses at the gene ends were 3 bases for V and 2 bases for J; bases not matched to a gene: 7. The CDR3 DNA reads TGCGCCAGCAGCTCCGGGACAGGTGAGACCTACGAGCAGTACTTC. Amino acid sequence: CASSSGTGETYEQYF.

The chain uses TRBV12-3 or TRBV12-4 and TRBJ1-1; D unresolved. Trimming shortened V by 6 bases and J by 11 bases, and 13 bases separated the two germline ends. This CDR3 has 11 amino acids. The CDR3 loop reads CASSTIMRAFF. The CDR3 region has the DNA TGTGCCAGCAGCACTATAATGAGGGCTTTCTTT.

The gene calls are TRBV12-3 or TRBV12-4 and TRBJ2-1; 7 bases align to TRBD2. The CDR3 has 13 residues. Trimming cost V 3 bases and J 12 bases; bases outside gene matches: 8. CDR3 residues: CASSLDRLAAQFF. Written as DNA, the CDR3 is TGTGCCAGCAGTTTGGACCGTCTAGCGGCGCAGTTCTTC.

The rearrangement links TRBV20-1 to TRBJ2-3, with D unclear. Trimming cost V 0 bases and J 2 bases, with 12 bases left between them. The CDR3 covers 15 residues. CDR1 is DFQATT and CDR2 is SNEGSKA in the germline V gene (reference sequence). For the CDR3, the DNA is TGCAGTGCTAGAGATCGTAACTACATCACAGATACGCAGTATTTT. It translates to CSARDRNYITDTQYF.

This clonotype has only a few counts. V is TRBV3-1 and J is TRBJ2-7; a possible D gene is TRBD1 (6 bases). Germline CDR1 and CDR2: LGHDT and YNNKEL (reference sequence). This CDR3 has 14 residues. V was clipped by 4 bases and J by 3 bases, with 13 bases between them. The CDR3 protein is CASSRGQTFYEQYF. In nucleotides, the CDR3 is TGTGCCAGCAGCCGGGGACAAACCTTCTACGAGCAGTACTTC.

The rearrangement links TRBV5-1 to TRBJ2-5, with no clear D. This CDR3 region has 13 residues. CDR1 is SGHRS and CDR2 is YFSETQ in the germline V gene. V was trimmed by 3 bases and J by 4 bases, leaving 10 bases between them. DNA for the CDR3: TGCGCCAGCAGCTCAGGACCTTCAGAGACCCAGTACTTC. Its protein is CASSSGPSETQYF.

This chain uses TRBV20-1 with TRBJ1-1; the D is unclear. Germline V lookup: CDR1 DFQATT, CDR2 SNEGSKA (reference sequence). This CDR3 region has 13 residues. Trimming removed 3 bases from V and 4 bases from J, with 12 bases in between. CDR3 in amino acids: CSASGVLGTEAFF. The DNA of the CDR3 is TGCAGTGCTAGTGGCGTGTTGGGCACTGAAGCTTTCTTT.

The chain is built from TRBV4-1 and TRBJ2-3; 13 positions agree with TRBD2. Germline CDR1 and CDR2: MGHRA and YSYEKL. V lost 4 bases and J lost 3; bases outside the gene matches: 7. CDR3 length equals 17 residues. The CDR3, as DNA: TGCGCCAGCAGCCTCGGACTAGCGGGAGTCGGTACAGATACGCAGTATTTT. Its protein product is CASSLGLAGVGTDTQYF.